The T cell receptor beta chain under discussion was sequenced for a study of blood T cell repertoires in COVID-19 (TCRdb year 2020). Study-wide context: Samples from collaborators originated in the United States, Italy and Spain and spanned both the acute and convalescent phases of COVID-19. The repertoires were made available in a free public database intended to serve as a resource for research on the immune response to SARS-CoV-2. Samples were obtained from the ongoing ImmuneRACE study (first 160 participants) and from over 1,000 subjects provided by 6 global collaborators. The dataset comprised deeply sampled blood TCRbeta repertoires from subjects exposed to, actively infected with, or recovered from COVID-19. Nearly every sample came with metadata listing a de-identified subject ID, COVID-19 status, age in years and sex. Where available, HLA class I and class II types were taken from metadata supplied by the sample provider and were not determined by assay-based typing. The material from the prospective study consisted of cDNA or gDNA derived from T cells, B-cell-depleted T cells, or PBMCs.

The collaborating institutions used their own protocols to collect whole blood in K2EDTA tubes. Collaborator samples were shipped for TCRbeta analysis as frozen whole blood, isolated PBMCs, or DNA extracted from either sample type. The paper as a whole reports these results and caveats: How much clinical and demographic metadata was included differed by source and by participant, and the metadata was provided uncurated.

Per the germline V gene, KGHDR is the CDR1 and SFDVKD is the CDR2. The CDR3 numbers 22 residues from cysteine through phenylalanine. Only CDR3 DNA remains: 66 bases, in frame from the first base. Clipping removes 6 bases from V and 0 bases from J, with 17 as the unmatched junction base count. A word on this clone: Its cognate antigen has yet to be identified. One base away there is no much larger clone; base qualities are not given.

The immunoSEQ Assay, a bias-controlled multiplex PCR, was used to amplify TCRbeta CDR3 regions from genomic DNA. The source study handled its data this way. The number of nucleated cells in each sample was estimated from the amplification of reference gene primers within the assay. To quantify the absolute abundance of each unique TCRbeta CDR3 rearrangement, sequence reads were collapsed and filtered. Productive Simpson clonality was computed per sample as the square root of Simpson's diversity index over productive rearrangements. TCRdb obtained this table from immuneACCESS and retained in-frame rearrangements with V and J assigned. These tables miss some clones; where compared with another copy, unresolved V genes account for less than half of the shortfall, and the remainder is unexplained. That table supplies the V and J calls and clone size; D and trimming were determined from the DNA. This sample is represented by 65,000 to 80,000 clones; about nine tenths of them were singletons. 2% of the sample goes to the ten largest clones.

Rearrangement joined TRBV24-1 to TRBJ2-6; the central 12 bases match TRBD1. This receptor was identified in a man between 25 and 39 years old with acute or convalescent COVID-19. The sequencing input was peripheral blood. The CDR3 has the sequence CATSPSPGQGAEAPSGANVLTF. Here is the DNA: TGTGCCACCAGTCCTAGCCCGGGACAGGGGGCTGAGGCGCCCTCTGGGGCCAACGTCCTGACTTTC.